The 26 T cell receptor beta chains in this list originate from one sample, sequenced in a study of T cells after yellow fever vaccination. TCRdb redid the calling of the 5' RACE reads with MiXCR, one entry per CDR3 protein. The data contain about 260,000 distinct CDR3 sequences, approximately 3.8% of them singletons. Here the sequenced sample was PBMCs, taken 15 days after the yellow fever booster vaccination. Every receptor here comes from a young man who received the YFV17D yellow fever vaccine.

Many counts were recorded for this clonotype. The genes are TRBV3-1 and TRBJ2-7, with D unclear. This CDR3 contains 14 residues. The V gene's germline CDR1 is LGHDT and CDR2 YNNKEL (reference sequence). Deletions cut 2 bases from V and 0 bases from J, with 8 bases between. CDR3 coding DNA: TGTGCCAGCAGCCAAAACCCCGGCTCCTACGAGCAGTACTTC. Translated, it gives CASSQNPGSYEQYF.

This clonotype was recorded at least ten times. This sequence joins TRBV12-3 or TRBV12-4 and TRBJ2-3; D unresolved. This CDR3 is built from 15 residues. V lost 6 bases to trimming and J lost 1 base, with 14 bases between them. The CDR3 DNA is TGTGCCAGCAGCCGGAGACACCACGGCACAGATACGCAGTATTTT. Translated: CASSRRHHGTDTQYF.

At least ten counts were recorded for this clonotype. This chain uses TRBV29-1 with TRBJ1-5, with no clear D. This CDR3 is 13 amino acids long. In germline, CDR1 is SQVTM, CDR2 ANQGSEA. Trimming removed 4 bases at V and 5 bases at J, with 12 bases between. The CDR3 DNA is TGCAGCGTTGTATCTCAGGCGGATCAGCCCCAGCATTTT. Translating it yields CSVVSQADQPQHF.

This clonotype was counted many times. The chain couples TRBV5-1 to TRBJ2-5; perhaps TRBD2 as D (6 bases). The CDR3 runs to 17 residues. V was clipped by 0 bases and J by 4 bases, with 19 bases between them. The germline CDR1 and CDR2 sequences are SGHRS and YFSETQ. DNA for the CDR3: TGCGCCAGCAGCTTGGAGGCGGCGGGGTTGGCGGGAGAGACCCAGTACTTC. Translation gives CASSLEAAGLAGETQYF.

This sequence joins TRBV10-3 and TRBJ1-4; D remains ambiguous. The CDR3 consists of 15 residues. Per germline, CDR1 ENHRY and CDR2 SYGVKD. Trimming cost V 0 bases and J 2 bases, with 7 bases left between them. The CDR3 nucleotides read TGTGCCATCAGTGAGTCCGGCGGCACTAATGAAAAACTGTTTTTT. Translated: CAISESGGTNEKLFF.

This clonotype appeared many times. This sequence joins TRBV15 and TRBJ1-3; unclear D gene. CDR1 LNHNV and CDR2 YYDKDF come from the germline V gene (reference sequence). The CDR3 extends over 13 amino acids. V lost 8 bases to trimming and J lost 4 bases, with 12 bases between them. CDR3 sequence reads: CATARGEGNTIYF. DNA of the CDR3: TGTGCCACCGCGCGGGGTGAAGGAAACACCATATATTTT.

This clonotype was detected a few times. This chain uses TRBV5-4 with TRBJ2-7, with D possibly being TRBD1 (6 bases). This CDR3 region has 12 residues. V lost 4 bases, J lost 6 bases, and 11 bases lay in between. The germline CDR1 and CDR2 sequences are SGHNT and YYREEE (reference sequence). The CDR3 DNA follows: TGTGCCAGCAGCACAGGGTATGGCGAGCAGTACTTC. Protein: CASSTGYGEQYF.

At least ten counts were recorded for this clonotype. The CDR3 reads CASSLEQYNSPLHF. The CDR3 bases are TGTGCCAGCAGCTTAGAACAATATAATTCACCCCTCCACTTT. The chain recombines TRBV7-9 with TRBJ1-6, with no clear D. Trimming cost V 1 base and J 4 bases, with 5 bases left between them. The germline CDR1 and CDR2 sequences are SEHNR and FQNEAQ (reference sequence). The CDR3 is made up of 14 amino acids.

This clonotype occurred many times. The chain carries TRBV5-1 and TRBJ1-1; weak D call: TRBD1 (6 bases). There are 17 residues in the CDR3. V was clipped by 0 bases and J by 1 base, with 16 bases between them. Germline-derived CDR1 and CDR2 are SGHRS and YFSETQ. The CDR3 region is CASSLVYRGHKNTEAFF. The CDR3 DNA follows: TGCGCCAGCAGCTTGGTATATAGGGGACACAAGAACACTGAAGCTTTCTTT.

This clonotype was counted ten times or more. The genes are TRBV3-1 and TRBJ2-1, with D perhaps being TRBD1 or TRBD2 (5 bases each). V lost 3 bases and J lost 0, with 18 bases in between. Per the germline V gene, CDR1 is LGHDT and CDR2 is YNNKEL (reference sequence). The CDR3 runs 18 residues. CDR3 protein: CASSHGTIDLNSYNEQFF. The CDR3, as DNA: TGTGCCAGCAGCCATGGGACGATCGACCTGAACTCCTACAATGAGCAGTTCTTC.

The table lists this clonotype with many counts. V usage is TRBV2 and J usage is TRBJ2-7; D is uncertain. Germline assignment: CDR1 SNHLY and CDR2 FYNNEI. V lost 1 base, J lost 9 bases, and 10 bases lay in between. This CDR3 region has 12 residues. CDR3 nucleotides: TGTGCCAGCAGTGAAGACCAGAACAGGCAGTACTTC. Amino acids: CASSEDQNRQYF.

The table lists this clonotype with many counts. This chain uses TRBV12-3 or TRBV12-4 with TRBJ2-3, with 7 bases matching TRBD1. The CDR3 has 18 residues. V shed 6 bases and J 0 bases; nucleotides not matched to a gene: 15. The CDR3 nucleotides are TGTGCCAGCAGACAGGAAGAGGTCGGGACAGCTAGCACAGATACGCAGTATTTT. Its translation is CASRQEEVGTASTDTQYF.

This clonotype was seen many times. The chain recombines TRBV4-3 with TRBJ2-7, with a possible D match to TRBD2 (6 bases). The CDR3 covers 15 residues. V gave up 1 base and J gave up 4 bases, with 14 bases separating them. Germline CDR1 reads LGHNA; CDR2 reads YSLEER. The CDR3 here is CASSQAFQEGYEQYV. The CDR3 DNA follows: TGCGCCAGCAGCCAAGCGTTCCAGGAGGGATACGAGCAGTACGTC.

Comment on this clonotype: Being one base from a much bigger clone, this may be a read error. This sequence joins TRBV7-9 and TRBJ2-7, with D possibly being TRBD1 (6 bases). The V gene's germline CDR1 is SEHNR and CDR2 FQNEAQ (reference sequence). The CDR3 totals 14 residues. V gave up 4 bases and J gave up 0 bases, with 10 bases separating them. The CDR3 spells CASSSGQCSYEQYF. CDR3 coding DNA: TGTGCCAGCAGCTCTGGACAGTGCTCCTACGAGCAGTACTTC.

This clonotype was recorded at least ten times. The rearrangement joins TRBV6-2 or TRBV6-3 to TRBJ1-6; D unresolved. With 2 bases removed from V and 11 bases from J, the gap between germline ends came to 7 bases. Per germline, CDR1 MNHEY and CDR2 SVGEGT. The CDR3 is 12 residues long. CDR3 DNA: TGTGCCAGCAGTTACGTTGTACCACCCCTCCACTTT. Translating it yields CASSYVVPPLHF.

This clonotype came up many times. CDR3 amino acids: CASSSITEGHKGRYF. Here the CDR3 DNA reads TGTGCCAGCAGTTCCATCACGGAGGGCCACAAAGGGAGGTACTTC. The chain is built from TRBV6-6 and TRBJ2-4; maybe TRBD2 (6 bases). From germline, CDR1 is MNHNY and CDR2 SVGAGI (reference sequence). The CDR3 contains 15 residues. The V end lost 4 bases, the J end lost 15 bases, and 25 bases lay between the germline ends.

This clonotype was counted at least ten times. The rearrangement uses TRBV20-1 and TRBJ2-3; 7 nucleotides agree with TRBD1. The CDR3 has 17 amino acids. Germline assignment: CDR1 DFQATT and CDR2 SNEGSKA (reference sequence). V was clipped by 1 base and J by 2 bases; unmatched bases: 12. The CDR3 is CSARVPPGQALTDTQYF. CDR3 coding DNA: TGCAGTGCTAGAGTCCCGCCCGGACAGGCGCTCACAGATACGCAGTATTTT.

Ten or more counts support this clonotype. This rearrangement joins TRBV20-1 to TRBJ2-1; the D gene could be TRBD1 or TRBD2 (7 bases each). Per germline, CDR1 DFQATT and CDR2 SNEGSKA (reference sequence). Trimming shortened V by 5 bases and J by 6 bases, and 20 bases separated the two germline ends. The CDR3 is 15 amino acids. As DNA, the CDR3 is TGCAGTGCTCGCCGCCGGCAGGGGGGGTCCAATGAGCAGTTCTTC. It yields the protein CSARRRQGGSNEQFF.

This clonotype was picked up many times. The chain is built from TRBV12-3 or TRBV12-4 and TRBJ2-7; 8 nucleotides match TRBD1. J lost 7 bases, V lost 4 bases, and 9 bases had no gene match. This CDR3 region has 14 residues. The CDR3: CASSSPDRVGEQYF. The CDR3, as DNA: TGTGCCAGCAGTTCCCCGGACAGGGTCGGGGAGCAGTACTTC.

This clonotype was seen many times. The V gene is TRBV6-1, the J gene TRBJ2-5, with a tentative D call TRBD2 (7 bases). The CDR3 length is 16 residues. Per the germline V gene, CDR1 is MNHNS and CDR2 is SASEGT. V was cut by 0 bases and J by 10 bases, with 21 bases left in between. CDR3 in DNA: TGTGCCAGCAGTGAAGCGGGGGGGGCGGGCCCAAGAGACCAGTACTTC. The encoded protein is CASSEAGGAGPRDQYF.

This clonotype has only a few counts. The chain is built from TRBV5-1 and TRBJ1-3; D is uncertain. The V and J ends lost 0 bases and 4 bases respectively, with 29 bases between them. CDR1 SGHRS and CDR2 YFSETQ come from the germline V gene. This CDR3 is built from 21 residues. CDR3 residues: CASSLVGRLTLETPRGNTIYF. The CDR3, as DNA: TGCGCCAGCAGCTTGGTGGGCAGGTTAACTCTGGAAACACCGAGAGGAAACACCATATATTTT.

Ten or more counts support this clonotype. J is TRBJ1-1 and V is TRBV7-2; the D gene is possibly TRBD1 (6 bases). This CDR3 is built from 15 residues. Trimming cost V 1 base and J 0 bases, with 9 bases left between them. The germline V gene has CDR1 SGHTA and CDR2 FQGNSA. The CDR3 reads CASSLVTGLNTEAFF. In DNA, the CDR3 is TGTGCCAGCAGCTTAGTTACAGGGCTGAACACTGAAGCTTTCTTT.

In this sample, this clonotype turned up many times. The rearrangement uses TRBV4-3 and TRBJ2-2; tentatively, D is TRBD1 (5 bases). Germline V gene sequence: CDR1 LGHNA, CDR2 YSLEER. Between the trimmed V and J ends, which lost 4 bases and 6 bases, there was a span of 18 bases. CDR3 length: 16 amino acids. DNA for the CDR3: TGCGCCAGCAGCCGGGGCTGGCAGGGAACTCCCGGGGAGCTGTTTTTT. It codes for CASSRGWQGTPGELFF.

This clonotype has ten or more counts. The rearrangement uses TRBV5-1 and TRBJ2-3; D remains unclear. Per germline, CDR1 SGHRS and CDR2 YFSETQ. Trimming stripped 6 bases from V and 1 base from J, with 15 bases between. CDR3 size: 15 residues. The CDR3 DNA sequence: TGCGCCAGCAAGTCTTGGAACAGCCGCACAGATACGCAGTATTTT. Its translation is CASKSWNSRTDTQYF.

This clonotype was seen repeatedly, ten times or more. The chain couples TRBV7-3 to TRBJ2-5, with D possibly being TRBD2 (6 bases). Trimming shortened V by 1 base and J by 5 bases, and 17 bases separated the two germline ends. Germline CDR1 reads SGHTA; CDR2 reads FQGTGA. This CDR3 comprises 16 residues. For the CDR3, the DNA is TGTGCCAGCAGCTTAAGGGGCCGGGGGAGGATGGAGACCCAGTACTTC. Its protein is CASSLRGRGRMETQYF.

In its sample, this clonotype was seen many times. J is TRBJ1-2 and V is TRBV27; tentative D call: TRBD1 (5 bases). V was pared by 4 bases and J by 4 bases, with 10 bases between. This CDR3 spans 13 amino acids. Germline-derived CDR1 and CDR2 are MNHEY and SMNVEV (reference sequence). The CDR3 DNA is TGTGCCAGCAGTTCCGGGACGGCCTATGGCTACACCTTC. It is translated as CASSSGTAYGYTF.